This entry lists 31 T cell receptor beta chains sequenced from one sample in a study of cytomegalovirus exposure and HLA in healthy donors (dated by TCRdb to the late 2010s). Library preparation was by the immunoSEQ multiplex PCR assay. The multiplex PCR relied on a mix of 60 forward primers for TCR Vbeta segments and 13 reverse primers for TCR Jbeta segments. The table comes from immuneACCESS by way of TCRdb, which keeps in-frame sequences with V and J called. Part of the clones is missing from these tables; in studies checked, under half for an unresolved V gene and the rest for unknown reasons. The table for this sample lists around 130,000 clones; around 74% of them were counted only once. The ten largest account for roughly 6.3% of the sample. Sequenced sample: PBMCs. The receptors stem from a woman aged 50 to 60 in good health and CMV-seropositive.

This chain uses TRBV2 with TRBJ1-5, with 10 bases identical to TRBD1. This CDR3 spans 18 amino acids. Germline V gene sequence: CDR1 SNHLY, CDR2 FYNNEI. J was trimmed by 0 bases and V by 6 bases; bases with no gene match: 11. CDR3 nucleotide sequence: TGTGCCAGCAGCTGGGACAGGGGTGGGAGATATAGCAATCAGCCCCAGCATTTT. This encodes CASSWDRGGRYSNQPQHF.

The genes are TRBV7-8 and TRBJ1-1, with a possible D match to TRBD1 (6 bases). Germline loops: CDR1 SGHVS, CDR2 FQNEAQ. The V and J ends lost 5 bases and 1 base respectively, with 20 bases between them. There are 17 residues in the CDR3. For the CDR3, the DNA is TGTGCCAGCAGCAACCTAGTGGGGGGGCCGTCGAACACTGAAGCTTTCTTT. It codes for CASSNLVGGPSNTEAFF.

The chain links TRBV7-9 to TRBJ2-7; 9 nucleotides line up with TRBD1. This CDR3 is built from 15 residues. Germline assignment: CDR1 SEHNR and CDR2 FQNEAQ (reference sequence). The ends lost 10 bases at V and 2 bases at J; junction bases unmatched: 12. CDR3 bases: TGTGCCACCCTTTACGCCGGGACAGGGACCTACGAGCAGTACTTC. Encoded protein: CATLYAGTGTYEQYF.

The V and J genes are TRBV5-6 and TRBJ2-3; TRBD2 agrees at 7 bases. The V gene end was trimmed by 0 bases and the J gene end by 5 bases; junction bases not matched to a gene: 12. Looked up from germline, CDR1 is SGHDT and CDR2 is YYEEEE. This CDR3 is built from 17 residues. The CDR3 coding sequence is TGTGCCAGCAGCTTGGGGGCTACCGGGGGGAGAGGAGATACGCAGTATTTT. Translation: CASSLGATGGRGDTQYF.

In this sample, this clone turned up a few times. The chain is built from TRBV4-3 and TRBJ2-3, with 9 bases fitting TRBD2. This CDR3 is built from 14 residues. Germline CDR1 and CDR2: LGHNA and YSLEER. The junction had 2 bases not matched to a gene; V was cut back by 1 base and J by 6 bases. The DNA for the CDR3 is TGCGCCAGCAGCCAAGTAACTAGCGGGGATACGCAGTATTTT. It translates to CASSQVTSGDTQYF.

CDR3 DNA: TGTGCCAGTAGTATGAGTGAGGGCTATGGCTACACCTTC. Encoded protein: CASSMSEGYGYTF. This chain uses TRBV19 with TRBJ1-2; D is ambiguous. The germline gives CDR1 LNHDA, CDR2 SQIVND (reference sequence). Deletions cut 3 bases from V and 4 bases from J, with 9 bases between. The CDR3 consists of 13 residues.

V is TRBV4-2 and J is TRBJ2-1; 7 bases are shared with TRBD2. The germline V gene encodes CDR1 LGHNA and CDR2 YNFKEQ. This CDR3 has 16 amino acids. V lost 3 bases, J lost 5 bases, and 10 bases stayed unmatched. The CDR3 region is CASSQARLAYDNEQFF. In nucleotides, the CDR3 is TGTGCCAGCAGCCAGGCCAGACTAGCCTATGACAATGAGCAGTTCTTC.

The J gene is TRBJ1-2, the V gene TRBV6-1; 8 bases are shared with TRBD1. This CDR3 spans 15 amino acids. Germline V CDR1 and CDR2: MNHNS, SASEGT. The V segment lost 5 bases and the J segment 8 bases; nucleotides outside the gene matches: 13. The CDR3 reads CASSPRQGTSGGYTF. In nucleotides, the CDR3 is TGTGCCAGCAGTCCACGACAGGGGACCTCAGGGGGCTACACCTTC.

V and J are TRBV19 and TRBJ2-5, with 7 bases aligning to TRBD1. Germline trimming cut 5 bases from V and 5 bases from J; bases unmatched to any gene: 14. This CDR3 contains 16 residues. CDR1 is LNHDA and CDR2 is SQIVND in the germline V gene (reference sequence). For the CDR3, the DNA is TGTGCCAGTAGTTCAGGACCTCCAGGGGGTTGGGAGACCCAGTACTTC. As protein: CASSSGPPGGWETQYF. Full variable domain (missing parts from reference TRBV19 and TRBJ2-5): DGGITQSPKYLFRKEGQNVTLSCEQNLNHDAMYWYRQDPGQGLRLIYYSQIVNDFQKGDIAEGYSVSREKKESFPLTVTSAQKNPTAFYLCASSSGPPGGWETQYFGPGTRLLVL.

This clone was detected only once. The chain carries TRBV4-2 and TRBJ2-7, with 7 bases aligning to TRBD1. Germline trimming cut 5 bases from V and 0 bases from J; bases unmatched to any gene: 4. Germline V gene lookup returns CDR1 LGHNA and CDR2 YNFKEQ. This CDR3 comprises 14 residues. The chain's CDR3 is CASSRDRHSYEQYF. CDR3 in DNA: TGTGCCAGCAGCAGGGACAGACACTCCTACGAGCAGTACTTC.

V gene TRBV11-2 combines with J gene TRBJ1-2; no definite D call. CDR1 and CDR2 (germline): SGHAT, FQNNGV. This CDR3 spans 15 amino acids. Deletions cut 5 bases from V and 4 bases from J, with 17 bases between. CDR3 bases: TGTGCCAGCAGCGCTAGATATCGGAGGCCCTATGGCTACACCTTC. It yields the protein CASSARYRRPYGYTF.

The chain links TRBV9 to TRBJ2-6; D ambiguous. CDR3 size: 15 residues. V dropped 2 bases and J dropped 4 bases, with 10 bases sitting between them. Germline V gene lookup returns CDR1 SGDLS and CDR2 YYNGEE. The CDR3 sequence: CASSVLRSGANVLTF. CDR3 nucleotide sequence: TGTGCCAGCAGCGTCCTCAGGTCAGGGGCCAACGTCCTGACTTTC.

V and J are TRBV9 and TRBJ1-1; D gene ambiguous. Germline V lookup: CDR1 SGDLS, CDR2 YYNGEE. Trimming pared 0 bases from V and 4 bases from J, leaving 7 bases between. The length of the CDR3 is 13 residues. The CDR3 sequence is CASSVESFTEAFF. CDR3 nucleotides: TGTGCCAGCAGCGTAGAGAGCTTCACTGAAGCTTTCTTT.

This clone turned up a few times. The chain couples TRBV4-2 to TRBJ2-5, with TRBD2 identical over 9 bases. The CDR3 is made up of 14 amino acids. V gave up 4 bases and J gave up 5 bases; unmatched junction bases: 5. Germline lookup yields CDR1 LGHNA and CDR2 YNFKEQ. The CDR3 protein is CASSPAGGTETQYF. The CDR3 DNA sequence: TGTGCCAGCAGCCCAGCGGGGGGCACGGAGACCCAGTACTTC.

The chain joins TRBV27 to TRBJ2-5, with 7 nucleotides matching TRBD1. The J segment lost 5 bases and the V segment lost 5 bases, leaving 8 bases of the junction unmatched. Germline CDR1 is MNHEY and CDR2 is SMNVEV (reference sequence). The CDR3 length is 14 residues. The CDR3 bases are TGTGCCAGCAGTGCTTGGGACAGTTCGGAGACCCAGTACTTC. Translated, it gives CASSAWDSSETQYF.

Written as DNA, the CDR3 is TGCGCCAGCGGGCCGCCAGCCAAAGCAGATACGCAGTATTTT. Its translation is CASGPPAKADTQYF. The V call is TRBV5-1, the J call TRBJ2-3; D not certain. With 7 bases removed from V and 4 bases from J, the gap between germline ends came to 16 bases. The CDR3 length is 14 residues. Looked up from germline, CDR1 is SGHRS and CDR2 is YFSETQ.

The V call is TRBV29-1, the J call TRBJ2-1; 7 nucleotides line up with TRBD2. V dropped 4 bases and J dropped 2; count of bases not matched to a gene: 5. CDR1 is SQVTM, CDR2 ANQGSEA, per germline. The CDR3 is 14 residues long. CDR3 protein: CSVVRGMTYNEQFF. The CDR3 region has the DNA TGCAGCGTTGTGCGGGGGATGACCTACAATGAGCAGTTCTTC.

The J gene is TRBJ1-1, the V gene TRBV25-1, with D possibly matching TRBD1 (5 bases). The CDR3 runs to 14 residues. With 4 bases removed from V and 4 bases from J, the gap between germline ends came to 13 bases. The germline CDR1 and CDR2 sequences are MGHDK and SYGVNS. CDR3 protein: CASSGGGAGTEAFF. In DNA form, the CDR3 reads TGTGCCAGCAGTGGGGGCGGTGCAGGCACTGAAGCTTTCTTT.

V is TRBV12-5 and J is TRBJ1-1, with D possibly being TRBD1 (6 bases). Trimming shortened V by 1 base and J by 9 bases, and 6 bases separated the two germline ends. This CDR3 has 11 amino acids. Per the germline V gene, CDR1 is LGHNT and CDR2 is FRNRAP. CDR3 DNA sequence: TGTGCTAGTGGTTTGGGGGGGCAAGCTTTCTTT. Residues: CASGLGGQAFF. Filled out from reference TRBV12-5 and TRBJ1-1, the complete variable domain reads DARVTQTPRHKVTEMGQEVTMRCQPILGHNTVFWYRQTMMQGLELLAYFRNRAPLDDSGMPKDRFSAEMPDATLATLKIQPSEPRDSAVYFCASGLGGQAFFGQGTRLTVV.

V gene TRBV5-1 combines with J gene TRBJ2-7; a weak D match, TRBD1 (6 bases). The germline CDR1 and CDR2 sequences are SGHRS and YFSETQ. V lost 5 bases to trimming and J lost 2 bases, with 14 bases between them. This CDR3 has 14 amino acids. The CDR3 DNA is TGCGCCAGCAGGCCAGGGGCCTCCACCTACGAGCAGTACTTC. The encoded protein is CASRPGASTYEQYF.

In its sample, this clone was seen a few times. J is TRBJ1-4 and V is TRBV27, with D maybe TRBD1 (6 bases). The CDR3 consists of 20 residues. Germline-derived CDR1 and CDR2 are MNHEY and SMNVEV (reference sequence). V lost 6 bases and J lost 6, with 32 bases in between. The CDR3 protein is CASSRKWAGVLQVVDEKLFF. CDR3 nucleotide sequence: TGTGCCAGCAGCCGCAAGTGGGCAGGGGTCCTCCAAGTCGTAGATGAAAAACTGTTTTTT.

The chain has TRBV9 and TRBJ2-7, with a tentative D call TRBD2 (5 bases). The CDR3 runs to 13 residues. CDR1 is SGDLS and CDR2 is YYNGEE in the germline V gene. The ends were cut back, 3 bases at V and 7 bases at J, with 14 bases in the middle. As DNA, the CDR3 is TGTGCCAGCAGCGAGCAGCTAGCATCTGAGCAGTACTTC. Encoded protein: CASSEQLASEQYF.

This clone was seen a single time. This chain uses TRBV4-2 with TRBJ2-6, with D possibly matching TRBD1 (5 bases). The CDR3 spans 18 residues. CDR1 LGHNA and CDR2 YNFKEQ come from the germline V gene. V was shortened by 3 bases and J by 0 bases, with 15 bases between the two germline ends. The CDR3 region has the DNA TGTGCCAGCAGCCACGAACAGGTTTCATTCTCTGGGGCCAACGTCCTGACTTTC. Protein sequence: CASSHEQVSFSGANVLTF.

The rearrangement joins TRBV11-2 to TRBJ2-5; D unresolved. Per the germline V gene, CDR1 is SGHAT and CDR2 is FQNNGV. The CDR3 is 12 residues long. V shed 7 bases and J shed 5 bases, with 11 bases lying between them. CDR3 region: CASTTNGETQYF. Written as DNA, the CDR3 is TGTGCCAGCACCACCAACGGGGAGACCCAGTACTTC. The whole variable domain, remainder taken from reference TRBV11-2 and TRBJ2-5, is EAGVAQSPRYKIIEKRQSVAFWCNPISGHATLYWYQQILGQGPKLLIQFQNNGVVDDSQLPKDRFSAERLKGVDSTLKIQPAKLEDSAVYLCASTTNGETQYFGPGTRLLVL.

This clone was seen a few times. The CDR3 reads CASQQATFTEAFF. CDR3 in DNA: TGTGCCAGCCAACAGGCGACATTCACTGAAGCTTTCTTT. The rearrangement joins TRBV19 to TRBJ1-1, with D perhaps matching TRBD1 (5 bases). The CDR3 runs 13 residues. Germline assignment: CDR1 LNHDA and CDR2 SQIVND (reference sequence). Trimming took off 9 bases at V and 4 bases at J, with 15 bases between the two ends.

The gene calls are TRBV6-1 and TRBJ2-5; 8 bases align to TRBD2. The DNA end is more similar to TRBJ2-7, so the J call may be wrong. CDR3 length: 12 amino acids. In germline, CDR1 is MNHNS, CDR2 SASEGT. The CDR3 loop reads CATGGRGGEQYF. As DNA, the CDR3 is TGTGCTACGGGAGGGAGGGGCGGCGAGCAGTACTTC.

This chain connects TRBV29-1 to TRBJ2-3, with 8 bases that match TRBD2. CDR3 length equals 14 residues. CDR1 and CDR2 (germline): SQVTM, ANQGSEA. V was pared by 5 bases and J by 2 bases, with 6 bases of the junction left unmatched. In DNA, the CDR3 is TGCAGCGTTATGTTAGCGGGGTACACAGATACGCAGTATTTT. Translated, it gives CSVMLAGYTDTQYF.

The CDR3 coding sequence is TGTGCCAGCAGCTTGGGCGGGGGTTCCCTCTACGAGCAGTACTTC. As protein: CASSLGGGSLYEQYF. The gene calls are TRBV5-5 and TRBJ2-7, with 7 bases that match TRBD2. This CDR3 spans 15 amino acids. Germline assignment: CDR1 SGHKS and CDR2 YYEKEE (reference sequence). V was pared by 0 bases and J by 3 bases, with 6 bases of the junction left unmatched.

This sequence joins TRBV5-1 and TRBJ1-1; the D is unclear. V lost 3 bases to trimming and J lost 6 bases, with 6 bases between them. There are 11 residues in the CDR3. In germline, CDR1 is SGHRS, CDR2 YFSETQ. In nucleotides, the CDR3 is TGCGCCAGCAGCTCGAGTTCTGAAGCTTTCTTT. Protein: CASSSSSEAFF.

This clone has just a few counts. V usage is TRBV7-2 and J usage is TRBJ2-3; 7 bases are a match to TRBD1. From germline, CDR1 is SGHTA and CDR2 FQGNSA. The length of the CDR3 is 12 residues. V shed 4 bases and J 9 bases; nucleotides not matched to a gene: 4. CDR3 DNA sequence: TGTGCCAGCAGCTCACCGACAGGGACGCAGTATTTT. Translating gives CASSSPTGTQYF. Drawing the rest from reference TRBV7-2 and TRBJ2-3, the complete variable domain is GAGVSQSPSNKVTEKGKDVELRCDPISGHTALYWYRQSLGQGLEFLIYFQGNSAPDKSGLPSDRFSAERTGGSVSTLTIQRTQQEDSAVYLCASSSPTGTQYFGPGTRLTVL.

The chain joins TRBV6-1 to TRBJ2-3, with TRBD2 identical over 9 bases. Looked up from germline, CDR1 is MNHNS and CDR2 is SASEGT. After removal of 7 bases from V and 3 bases from J, the junction contained 5 bases not matched to a gene. The CDR3 has 14 amino acids. The DNA for the CDR3 is TGTGCCAGCAATCGCGGGGGGGAGACAGATACGCAGTATTTT. This sequence encodes CASNRGGETDTQYF.